The clone carrying this TCR beta chain was recorded only once. Its antigen is not known. This specimen comes from a study of T cell responses to AZD1222 COVID-19 vaccine. Study at large: The study pooled second doses at about 4 or about 12 weeks. General observations from the study: The sample set comprised mostly white British donors with more females, and clonal diversity was possibly underestimated. Of the AZD1222 recipients, only 5 to 7 were seropositive at baseline.

TCRdb keeps only in-frame clones here, not all; method: immunoSEQ multiplex PCR. This sample has fewer than 200,000 clones, with 92% found just once. Trimming left V 0 bases short and J 4 bases short, with 8 bases between. There are 13 residues in the CDR3. The V gene's germline CDR1 is SGHNT and CDR2 YYREEE (reference sequence). The sequence was collected from an adult in good health. V gene TRBV5-4 combines with J gene TRBJ2-7, with D tentatively TRBD1 (5 bases). The material sequenced was peripheral blood, taken on day 0 of AZD1222 vaccination. The CDR3 DNA reads TGTGCCAGCAGCTTGGGACAGAAGTACGAGCAGTACTTC. Its translation: CASSLGQKYEQYF.